Given below is one TCR beta chain in context. As yet, its antigen is unknown. 13 Jbeta primers and 60 Vbeta primers were used for the PCR. Sequencing used immunoSEQ multiplex PCR; TCRdb keeps in-frame clones, though not all of them. The sample holds about 89,000 clones, around 85% seen once. This entry comes from a study of cytomegalovirus exposure and HLA in healthy donors. The study, taken as a whole, reports: Reports credit the classifier with highly specific, highly sensitive diagnosis of cytomegalovirus status.

Trimming at V came to 5 bases and at J to 6 bases, leaving 7 bases not matched to a gene. The CDR3 has 14 amino acids. Germline V lookup: CDR1 SGHKS, CDR2 YYEKEE (reference sequence). The sequenced sample consisted of PBMCs. The chain carries TRBV5-5 and TRBJ2-2; TRBD1 matches at 7 bases. This sequence originates from a man aged 35-49 years in good health and CMV-seropositive. Written as DNA, the CDR3 is TGTGCCAGCAGTTCCGGGACAGCAGCCGGGGAGCTGTTTTTT. Protein sequence: CASSSGTAAGELFF.